The 18 T cell receptor beta chains below all came from one sample that was sequenced in a study of cytomegalovirus exposure and HLA in healthy donors (dated by TCRdb to the late 2010s). Preparation of the library involved the immunoSEQ multiplex PCR assay. For the multiplex PCR, a mixture combining 60 forward primers for TCR Vbeta segments and 13 reverse primers for TCR Jbeta segments was used. Not all clones reach the TCRdb copy of this immuneACCESS table, which keeps in-frame sequences only. Checked studies attribute under half of the gap to unresolved V genes and leave the rest unexplained. Here the sample has about 160,000 clones; approximately 80% occur a single time. Of the sample, roughly a tenth is held by the ten largest clones. What was sequenced was PBMCs. These receptors were taken from a man aged 50-60 years in good health and CMV-seropositive.

The chain recombines TRBV25-1 with TRBJ1-1, with 10 bases lining up with TRBD1. The CDR3 totals 11 residues. V lost 6 bases, J lost 10 bases, and 2 bases stayed unmatched. Germline-derived CDR1 and CDR2 are MGHDK and SYGVNS. CDR3 protein: CASRRQGAAFF. Written as DNA, the CDR3 is TGTGCCAGCAGAAGACAGGGGGCAGCTTTCTTT.

The chain links TRBV19 to TRBJ2-3; no firm D call. Per germline, CDR1 LNHDA and CDR2 SQIVND (reference sequence). The CDR3 sequence is 14 residues long. The V and J ends lost 10 bases and 1 base respectively, with 15 bases between them. CDR3 loop: CATREQFGTDTQYF. CDR3 DNA sequence: TGTGCCACCCGAGAACAGTTTGGCACAGATACGCAGTATTTT.

The chain combines TRBV5-6 with TRBJ2-7, with no clear D. The germline CDR1 and CDR2 sequences are SGHDT and YYEEEE. The V end lost 4 bases, the J end lost 3 bases, and 17 bases lay between the germline ends. This CDR3 is built from 15 residues. The CDR3: CASSPTRVQYYEQYF. The DNA of the CDR3 is TGTGCCAGCAGCCCGACTCGGGTCCAATACTACGAGCAGTACTTC.

The genes are TRBV9 and TRBJ1-1, with TRBD1 identical over 10 bases. CDR1 is SGDLS and CDR2 is YYNGEE in the germline V gene. V lost 3 bases, J lost 3 bases, and 8 bases stayed unmatched. This CDR3 spans 16 amino acids. The CDR3 DNA reads as TGTGCCAGCAGCGATGACAGGGGGCGCGGCTACACTGAAGCTTTCTTT. Its translation is CASSDDRGRGYTEAFF. Looking up the rest from reference TRBV9 and TRBJ1-1 gives the full variable domain: DSGVTQTPKHLITATGQRVTLRCSPRSGDLSVYWYQQSLDQGLQFLIQYYNGEERAKGNILERFSAQQFPDLHSELNLSSLELGDSALYFCASSDDRGRGYTEAFFGQGTRLTVV.

The chain has TRBV5-1 and TRBJ2-1; 9 bases map to TRBD1. V lost 3 bases, J lost 6 bases, and 4 bases stayed unmatched. In germline, CDR1 is SGHRS, CDR2 YFSETQ. The CDR3 length is 14 residues. The CDR3 DNA is TGCGCCAGCAGCTACGGGACAGGGTCCAATGAGCAGTTCTTC. Translating gives CASSYGTGSNEQFF.

This chain connects TRBV29-1 to TRBJ2-7; a weak D match, TRBD1 (5 bases). The CDR3 sequence is 14 residues long. Germline V gene data show CDR1 as SQVTM and CDR2 as ANQGSEA. V was clipped by 5 bases and J by 6 bases, with 20 bases between them. Here the CDR3 DNA reads TGCAGCGTTTGTGTCCCGGGCAGGGTGCTCGAGCAGTACTTC. Protein sequence: CSVCVPGRVLEQYF.

The gene calls are TRBV6-5 and TRBJ2-5; 8 nucleotides line up with TRBD2. After removal of 0 bases from V and 5 bases from J, the junction contained 8 bases not matched to a gene. The germline V gene has CDR1 MNHEY and CDR2 SVGAGI. The CDR3 extends over 16 amino acids. The CDR3 region is CASSYSGGGRRETQYF. The CDR3 coding sequence is TGTGCCAGCAGTTACTCAGGCGGGGGGCGCCGGGAGACCCAGTACTTC.

This chain connects TRBV9 to TRBJ2-2, with 8 bases aligning to TRBD2. The CDR3 covers 16 residues. V trimming: 2 bases; J trimming: 5 bases; junction bases outside the gene matches: 8. The V gene's germline CDR1 is SGDLS and CDR2 YYNGEE. The DNA of the CDR3 is TGTGCCAGCAGCGTCAATAGCGGGGTGGGGACCGGGGAGCTGTTTTTT. Its translation: CASSVNSGVGTGELFF.

In this sample, this clone turned up once. At one of its ends the junction is not consistent with the germline gene, which may arise from a read error. This chain connects TRBV19 to TRBJ2-7, with TRBD1 as a possible D gene (6 bases). Germline CDR1 LNHDA, CDR2 SQIVND (reference sequence). The CDR3 loop spans 14 amino acids. The CDR3 nucleotides read TGTGCCAGTAGGACGGGACACTTAACCTACGAGCAGTATTTC. Its translation is CASRTGHLTYEQYF.

The chain joins TRBV4-2 to TRBJ1-3; 7 bases are a match to TRBD1. There are 17 residues in the CDR3. The V and J ends lost 5 bases and 0 bases, in that order; junction bases with no gene match: 10. Germline V gene lookup returns CDR1 LGHNA and CDR2 YNFKEQ. DNA for the CDR3: TGTGCCAGCAGCACCCGGACAGGCGCATACTCTGGAAACACCATATATTTT. Amino acids: CASSTRTGAYSGNTIYF.

CDR3 nucleotides: TGTGCCAGCAGCTTAGCCCTGACTCCGGGACAGGGGGCGTACGAGCAGTACTTC. Its translation: CASSLALTPGQGAYEQYF. This sequence joins TRBV7-9 and TRBJ2-7; 12 nucleotides match TRBD1. The V gene's germline CDR1 is SEHNR and CDR2 FQNEAQ (reference sequence). This CDR3 is 18 amino acids long. The V and J ends lost 0 bases and 4 bases, in that order; junction bases with no gene match: 10.

V usage is TRBV4-3 and J usage is TRBJ1-2, with 10 bases matching TRBD1. The germline V gene encodes CDR1 LGHNA and CDR2 YSLEER. The CDR3 has 15 amino acids. Unmatched junction bases numbered 5, after V lost 7 bases and J lost 0 bases. This CDR3 reads CASTPGTGANYGYTF. The CDR3 DNA sequence: TGCGCCAGCACACCCGGGACAGGGGCTAACTATGGCTACACCTTC.

The gene calls are TRBV7-2 and TRBJ2-3, with TRBD2 matching over 8 bases. After removal of 4 bases from V and 3 bases from J, the junction contained 6 bases not matched to a gene. This CDR3 is built from 15 residues. Germline CDR1 SGHTA, CDR2 FQGNSA. The CDR3 coding sequence is TGTGCCAGCAGCTCCGGGGGGGACCCGACAGATACGCAGTATTTT. This translates into CASSSGGDPTDTQYF.

Notes on this clone: Sequence at one end of the junction differs from germline and may be a read error. This rearrangement joins TRBV5-1 to TRBJ2-6; possible D gene TRBD1, 5 bases. Germline V gives CDR1 SGHRS, CDR2 YFSETQ. The CDR3 is made up of 15 amino acids. The CDR3 reads CASSLGDSGANGLTF. CDR3 coding DNA: TGCGCCAGCAGCTTGGGTGATTCTGGGGCCAACGGCCTGACTTTC. Based on the CDR3 plus reference TRBV5-1 and TRBJ2-6, the full variable domain is KAGVTQTPRYLIKTRGQQVTLSCSPISGHRSVSWYQQTPGQGLQFLFEYFSETQRNKGNFPGRFSGRQFSNSRSEMNVSTLELGDSALYLCASSLGDSGANGLTFGAGSRLTVL.

The chain recombines TRBV2 with TRBJ1-2, with a tentative D call TRBD1 (6 bases). The V gene lost 6 bases and the J gene lost 1 base, with 9 bases spanning the gap. Germline CDR1 is SNHLY and CDR2 is FYNNEI. The CDR3 extends over 13 amino acids. Here the CDR3 DNA reads TGTGCCAGCAGCGTGGACAGTAACTATGGCTACACCTTC. Translation: CASSVDSNYGYTF. Filled out from reference TRBV2 and TRBJ1-2, the complete variable domain reads EPEVTQTPSHQVTQMGQEVILRCVPISNHLYFYWYRQILGQKVEFLVSFYNNEISEKSEIFDDQFSVERPDGSNFTLKIRSTKLEDSAMYFCASSVDSNYGYTFGSGTRLTVV.

This chain connects TRBV19 to TRBJ2-5, with D maybe TRBD2 (5 bases). This CDR3 is 13 amino acids long. Germline V gene lookup returns CDR1 LNHDA and CDR2 SQIVND (reference sequence). Trimming removed 1 base at V and 3 bases at J, with 6 bases between. CDR3 nucleotides: TGTGCCAGTAGTATAGGAGGGAAAGAGACCCAGTACTTC. Translated, it gives CASSIGGKETQYF.

V usage is TRBV6-4 and J usage is TRBJ1-6; D may be TRBD1 (5 bases). The CDR3 runs to 13 residues. Per the germline V gene, CDR1 is MRHNA and CDR2 is SNTAGT. Trimming took 5 bases from V and 9 from J, leaving 11 bases between them. This CDR3 is CASSFGQLSPLHF. The DNA of the CDR3 is TGTGCCAGCAGTTTTGGACAACTTTCACCCCTCCACTTT.

This clone was counted a single time. This chain links TRBV6-5 with TRBJ1-1; no clear D. This CDR3 comprises 14 residues. The V gene's germline CDR1 is MNHEY and CDR2 SVGAGI. Trimming pared 0 bases from V and 3 bases from J, leaving 8 bases between. This chain's CDR3 is CASSYSIRDTEAFF. CDR3 DNA sequence: TGTGCCAGCAGTTACTCGATTCGGGACACTGAAGCTTTCTTT.